The 13 T cell receptor beta chains below were found in one sample sequenced in a study of OX40 agonist ivuxolimab in advanced cancers. Measured with immunoSEQ multiplex PCR; TCRdb has only the in-frame clones, and not every one. The table includes 35,000 to 40,000 clones, around 83% detected once. The starting material was CD4+ or CD8+ T cells sorted from blood, obtained in a trial of the OX40 agonist ivuxolimab. Receptor source: an adult with an advanced solid tumor such as melanoma, head and neck, liver or kidney cancer.

J is TRBJ2-5 and V is TRBV5-1; no definite D call. The V gene lost 4 bases and the J gene lost 6 bases, with 10 bases spanning the gap. CDR1 and CDR2 from the germline V gene are SGHRS and YFSETQ. The CDR3 sequence is 12 residues long. The CDR3 reads CASSPGWQTQYF. The CDR3 region has the DNA TGCGCCAGCAGCCCAGGTTGGCAGACCCAGTACTTC.

In regard to this clone: At one end, the junction sequence differs from germline, possibly due to a read error. The chain employs TRBV7-7 and TRBJ2-2; 7 nucleotides align to TRBD1. CDR1 is SSHAT, CDR2 FNYEAQ, per germline (reference sequence). This CDR3 has 15 residues. CDR3 bases: TGTGCTAGCACCTTGGGGACAGCGAACACCGGGGAGCTGTTTTTT. This gives the protein CASTLGTANTGELFF.

The chain joins TRBV12-5 to TRBJ2-5; D is perhaps TRBD1 or TRBD2 (6 bases each). V was cut by 0 bases and J by 1 base, with 9 bases left in between. Per germline, CDR1 LGHNT and CDR2 FRNRAP. The CDR3 totals 15 residues. CDR3: CASGLVGGFQETQYF. CDR3 bases: TGTGCTAGTGGTTTGGTAGGGGGGTTCCAAGAGACCCAGTACTTC.

The table lists this clone with a count of one. The CDR3 region has the DNA TGTGCTAGTGGTCCCACCCGCGCTGGTAGTAACGAGCAGTACTTC. Its translation is CASGPTRAGSNEQYF. The rearrangement joins TRBV12-5 to TRBJ2-7; D is ambiguous. Germline assignment: CDR1 LGHNT and CDR2 FRNRAP. This CDR3 spans 15 amino acids. V lost 5 bases and J lost 5, with 19 bases in between.

J is TRBJ1-5 and V is TRBV5-1, with TRBD1 matching 9 bases. Germline V gene sequence: CDR1 SGHRS, CDR2 YFSETQ. This CDR3 has 15 residues. V was clipped by 2 bases and J by 11 bases; unmatched bases: 11. The CDR3 loop is CASSFTGGAGSAQHF. The DNA of the CDR3 is TGCGCCAGCAGCTTTACAGGGGGCGCGGGAAGTGCCCAGCATTTT.

This chain connects TRBV10-3 to TRBJ2-7, with 11 bases that match TRBD1. The junction had 7 bases not matched to a gene; V was cut back by 7 bases and J by 2 bases. This CDR3 region has 15 residues. The germline V gene has CDR1 ENHRY and CDR2 SYGVKD. DNA of the CDR3: TGTGCCATCACCGAGCCGGACAGGGGGCCCTACGAGCAGTACTTC. This translates into CAITEPDRGPYEQYF.

The V and J genes are TRBV19 and TRBJ2-3, with D perhaps given as TRBD1 or TRBD2 (5 bases each). The CDR3 covers 14 residues. CDR1 is LNHDA and CDR2 is SQIVND in the germline V gene (reference sequence). V lost 0 bases, J lost 4 bases, and 8 bases lay in between. The CDR3 region is CASSIDRGADTQYF. For the CDR3, the DNA is TGTGCCAGTAGTATAGATCGAGGGGCAGATACGCAGTATTTT.

This rearrangement joins TRBV21-1 to TRBJ1-1; the table's D call, TRBD1, was not checked against the DNA. TRBV21-1 is annotated as a pseudogene. This CDR3 region has 16 residues. The CDR3 spells CASSRTGQGTNTEAFF. For the CDR3, the DNA is TGTGCCAGCAGCAGAACGGGACAGGGGACGAACACTGAAGCTTTCTTT.

This clone appeared a few times. The DNA for the CDR3 is TGTGCCAGCAGTTTGCGGACAGGGTCACCCCTCCACTTT. Its protein product is CASSLRTGSPLHF. J is TRBJ1-6 and V is TRBV27, with 8 bases aligning to TRBD1. With V trimmed by 3 bases and J by 10 bases, 2 bases remained unmatched. CDR3 length: 13 amino acids. CDR1 is MNHEY and CDR2 is SMNVEV in the germline V gene (reference sequence).

This clone was counted between two and nine times. The genes are TRBV5-8 and TRBJ2-7; TRBD1 might be the D (6 bases). This CDR3 has 15 amino acids. V shed 1 base and J shed 0 bases, with 11 bases lying between them. Germline lookup yields CDR1 SGHTS and CDR2 YDEGEE. The CDR3 sequence: CASSLRGGSSYEQYF. CDR3 bases: TGTGCCAGCAGCTTGAGAGGGGGTAGCTCCTACGAGCAGTACTTC.

This chain uses TRBV15 with TRBJ2-1; D may be TRBD1 or TRBD2 (7 bases each). CDR3 size: 16 residues. Trimming pared 2 bases from V and 6 bases from J, leaving 17 bases between. The germline V gene has CDR1 LNHNV and CDR2 YYDKDF (reference sequence). CDR3 amino acids: CATSRSGGVIGNEQFF. The CDR3 region has the DNA TGTGCCACCAGCAGATCAGGGGGGGTTATCGGCAATGAGCAGTTCTTC. The full variable domain, its missing parts supplied by reference TRBV15 and TRBJ2-1, is DAMVIQNPRYQVTQFGKPVTLSCSQTLNHNVMYWYQQKSSQAPKLLFHYYDKDFNNEADTPDNFQSRRPNTSFCFLDIRSPGLGDTAMYLCATSRSGGVIGNEQFFGPGTRLTVL.

J is TRBJ2-5 and V is TRBV29-1, with 14 positions matching TRBD2. Trimming at V came to 7 bases and at J to 2 bases, leaving 3 bases not matched to a gene. The CDR3 is 14 amino acids. Germline CDR1 is SQVTM and CDR2 is ANQGSEA. For the CDR3, the DNA is TGCAGCGCCTGGACTAGCGGGGGGCAAGAGACCCAGTACTTC. It specifies CSAWTSGGQETQYF.

Comments on this clone: A junction end diverges from the germline sequence, so it may reflect a read error. This chain joins TRBV7-9 and TRBJ1-2, with D unresolved. CDR3 length equals 13 residues. CDR1 is SEHNR, CDR2 FQNEAQ, per germline (reference sequence). CDR3 sequence (DNA): TGTGCTAGCACCCCGCGGCCGAAGTATGGCTACACCTTC. It specifies CASTPRPKYGYTF.